This T cell receptor (beta chain) appears in the sequencing data of a study of human T cells and chemical hapten exposure. Study at large: An approximately 2 cm by approximately 2 cm inner upper arm patch received 2% DPC for sensitization.

This clonotype was seen more than once but under ten times. As originally analysed: Samples had a median of 95,638 TCRs, ranging about 20,000 to 750,000. One entry per CDR3 protein results from TCRdb running MiXCR on the RACE reads. These V and J calls are TCRdb output, not the study's own analysis. The table lists tens of thousands of distinct CDR3 sequences, over 9% of them singletons. As to time point: pre-sensitization, week 0. Treatment of the sample: therapeutic diphenylcyclopropenone sensitization with weekly scalp DPC. Alopecia patients between 18 and 70 years old and suitable for DPC were used as donors. Looked up from germline, CDR1 is SGHAT and CDR2 is FQNNGV. The length of the CDR3 is 12 residues. The V gene lost 5 bases and the J gene lost 7 bases, with 11 bases spanning the gap.

This specimen was whole blood, taken in connection with sensitization to the hapten diphenylcyclopropenone (DPC). This chain connects TRBV11-2 to TRBJ1-2; a possible D gene is TRBD1 (5 bases). This receptor was taken from a woman aged 40-49 years with alopecia areata. Some clones in this sample may be carry-over from other donors' samples. The CDR3 sequence is CASSGGASGYTF. The CDR3 DNA follows: TGTGCCAGCAGCGGAGGGGCCAGTGGCTACACCTTC. Filled out from reference TRBV11-2 and TRBJ1-2, the complete variable domain reads EAGVAQSPRYKIIEKRQSVAFWCNPISGHATLYWYQQILGQGPKLLIQFQNNGVVDDSQLPKDRFSAERLKGVDSTLKIQPAKLEDSAVYLCASSGGASGYTFGSGTRLTVV.